Listed below are T cell receptor beta chains from one sample, sequenced in a study of blood T cell repertoires in COVID-19. Repertoires were generated with immunoSEQ multiplex PCR, while TCRdb's copy carries only in-frame clones and drops some. The sample contains about 380,000 clones, almost 90% of which appear only once. The sample consisted of peripheral blood. These receptors all stem from a man aged 18 to 29 with active or convalescent COVID-19. The CDR3 runs from the conserved cysteine through the conserved F or W. D genes are given only for firm matches. The size of a clone is reported for some rows only, either as once, few or many, or as a class for expanded clones.

clone size,D gene,V gene,CDR3 length,J gene,CDR3 protein,CDR3 DNA
.,TRBD1,TRBV11-2,17,TRBJ1-3,CASSKRGQAFSGNTIYF,TGTGCCAGCAGCAAACGGGGACAGGCCTTCTCTGGAAACACCATATATTTT
.,.,TRBV6-5,15,TRBJ1-3,CASSRDSISGNTIYF,TGTGCCAGCAGTCGGGACTCAATCTCTGGAAACACCATATATTTT
.,TRBD1,TRBV14,18,TRBJ2-5,CASSQDHTYGTAQETQYF,TGTGCCAGCAGCCAAGATCACACTTACGGGACAGCTCAAGAGACCCAGTACTTC
.,.,TRBV11-2,13,TRBJ1-1,CACDGGSDTEAFF,TGTGCCTGCGATGGAGGGTCGGACACTGAAGCTTTCTTT
.,TRBD2,TRBV7-2,15,TRBJ2-3,CASSFSGGETDTQYF,TGTGCCAGCAGCTTTAGCGGGGGGGAAACAGATACGCAGTATTTT
.,TRBD2,TRBV19,15,TRBJ2-3,CASSIRGGAADTQYF,TGTGCCAGTAGTATCCGCGGGGGGGCCGCAGATACGCAGTATTTT
.,TRBD2,TRBV7-8,14,TRBJ2-4,CASSSPSGGNIQYF,TGTGCCAGCAGCTCGCCTAGCGGGGGAAACATTCAGTACTTC
.,TRBD1,TRBV7-2,18,TRBJ1-5,CASSLRGQGPYSNQPQHF,TGTGCCAGCAGCTTAAGGGGACAGGGGCCCTATAGCAATCAGCCCCAGCATTTT
.,TRBD1,TRBV4-3,13,TRBJ2-7,CASSLGQGYEQYF,TGCGCCAGCAGCCTCGGACAGGGCTACGAGCAGTACTTC
.,TRBD2,TRBV7-2,17,TRBJ2-3,CASSQLKRGGPTDTQYF,TGTGCCAGCAGCCAATTAAAGCGGGGCGGACCCACAGATACGCAGTATTTT
once,.,TRBV5-1,14,TRBJ1-1,CASSPLFVNTEAFF,TGCGCCAGCAGCCCCCTTTTTGTGAACACTGAAGCTTTCTTT
.,TRBD2,TRBV7-2,16,TRBJ2-3,CASSSPGRAGVDTQYF,TGTGCCAGCAGCTCACCGGGGCGGGCGGGAGTTGATACGCAGTATTTT